What follows is one T cell receptor (beta chain) and its context. The clone's antigen remains unknown. Qualities for individual bases were not recorded, and no much larger clone is one base off. This sample was taken from a study of blood T cell repertoires in COVID-19 (dated by TCRdb to about 2020). As for the study more broadly: Collaborator samples came from the United States, Italy and Spain and covered acute and convalescent phases of COVID-19. The material from the prospective study consisted of cDNA or gDNA derived from T cells, B-cell-depleted T cells, or PBMCs. A de-identified subject ID, COVID-19 status, age in years and sex were almost always included in the sample metadata. HLA class I and class II types, where available, came from metadata supplied by the sample provider rather than from assay-based typing. The repertoires were released in a freely available public database meant as a resource for research on the immune response to SARS-CoV-2. Deeply sampled blood TCRbeta repertoires from subjects exposed to, actively infected with, or recovered from COVID-19 were included in the dataset. Samples came from the ongoing ImmuneRACE study (first 160 participants) plus 1,254 subjects from 6 global collaborators. General findings and caveats noted by the study authors: The amount of clinical and demographic metadata varied by source and participant and was provided uncurated.

The collaborating institutions used their own protocols to collect whole blood in K2EDTA tubes. For TCRbeta analysis, collaborators shipped samples as frozen whole blood, isolated PBMCs, or DNA extracted from either of those sample types. V is trimmed back by 6 bases and J by 3 bases, and the junction contains 2 bases that no gene match accounts for. The CDR3 spans 13 residues, from the cysteine through the phenylalanine. Only the CDR3 region is kept as DNA, spanning 39 bases read in frame from base 1. Based on the germline V gene, the CDR1 and CDR2 sequences are MNHEY and SVGAGI. TCRbeta CDR3 regions were amplified from genomic DNA by means of the immunoSEQ Assay, a bias-controlled multiplex PCR. Turning to the authors' computational methods: Nucleated cell counts per sample were estimated from amplification of reference gene primers within the assay. To quantify the absolute abundance of each unique TCRbeta CDR3 rearrangement, sequence reads were collapsed and filtered. For each sample, productive Simpson clonality was calculated by taking the square root of Simpson's diversity index across productive rearrangements. Sourced from immuneACCESS, this table was stored by TCRdb with only in-frame sequences that have V and J called. A share of the clones is absent; for the studies checked, an unresolved V gene accounts for under half, and the remainder has no known explanation. V, J and clone size reflect that table, while D and trimming were determined from the DNA. This sample is represented by nearly 35,000 clones; over 90% of them were singletons. The ten largest clonotypes hold more than 4.5% of the sample.

The sample taken for sequencing was peripheral blood. The TCR was taken from a human donor in a cohort sampled during active COVID-19. The rearranged segments are TRBV6-5 and TRBJ1-1, with 9 bases in between that match TRBD1. Here is the DNA: TGTGCCAGCAGAACAGGGGGCTACACTGAAGCTTTCTTT. This encodes CASRTGGYTEAFF.